A selection of T cell receptor beta chains follows, all from one sample in a study of shared clonotypes between healthy human individuals. Measured with immunoSEQ multiplex PCR; TCRdb has only the in-frame clones, and not every one. This repertoire shows over 950,000 clones, around three quarters found once; its top ten account for 0.7% to 0.95%. The sequenced sample was memory CD4+ T cells from PBMCs. Receptor source: a man aged 18 to 30 in good health. Some clones in this sample may be carry-over from other donors' samples. Both conserved end residues are trimmed from each CDR3.

V gene	J gene	CDR3 protein
TRBV29-1	TRBJ1-1	SAGTGYTEAF
TRBV25-1	TRBJ2-7	ASSVNRYYEQY
TRBV6-1	TRBJ2-5	ASSVMVTMETQY
TRBV7-2	TRBJ2-1	ASSLGLNNEQF
TRBV19	TRBJ1-3	ASSIERWKAGVSGNTIY
TRBV2	TRBJ2-5	ASSEGRETQY
TRBV18	TRBJ2-7	ASSPPTSGSSYEQY
TRBV5-1	TRBJ2-7	ASTTIAARNGAYEQY
TRBV7-2	TRBJ2-5	ASSFVGQETQY
TRBV29-1	TRBJ2-3	SVEAIGTLADTQY
TRBV5-1	TRBJ2-1	ASSLGPGSYNEQF
TRBV6-1	TRBJ1-2	ASSERGYGYT
TRBV6-5	TRBJ1-4	ASSVGGQGEKLF
TRBV18	TRBJ2-6	ASSPVALQGTGANVLT
TRBV5-6	TRBJ2-7	ASSLEANPPVYEQY
TRBV28	TRBJ2-7	ASSLDLGLSSEQY
TRBV25-1	TRBJ1-2	ASSDSQKSNRYT
TRBV5-1	TRBJ2-3	ASSQRRDSQYPDTQY
TRBV7-8	TRBJ1-1	ASSSRLIPMNTEAF
TRBV2	TRBJ2-2	ASGGITGELF
TRBV7-2	TRBJ1-2	ASSESGGRDT
TRBV5-4	TRBJ1-3	ASSFVDRVGSGNTIY
TRBV7-2	TRBJ2-7	ASSLGGGLSYEQY
TRBV11-2	TRBJ2-3	ASSKPGTGATQY
TRBV4-3	TRBJ2-1	ASSPRLAVDEQF
TRBV6-1	TRBJ1-4	ASRIDSRSHEKLF
TRBV28	TRBJ2-5	ASKAGGTHPQETQY
TRBV6-1	TRBJ2-5	ASSEAELKRGETQY
TRBV4-1	TRBJ2-1	ASSLTEGTAYEQF
TRBV6-6	TRBJ1-2	ASSRGANYGYT
TRBV7-2	TRBJ2-1	ASSLMSGAPYNEQF
TRBV19	TRBJ2-1	ATGLAGGEQF
TRBV19	TRBJ1-1	ASTRGFQEAF
TRBV12-5	TRBJ2-1	ASGSVNEQF
TRBV6-1	TRBJ1-3	ASSENRDTIY
TRBV9	TRBJ2-5	ASSVDGTRSETQY
TRBV5-1	TRBJ2-3	ASSLRTRQGSTDTQY
TRBV7-3	TRBJ2-7	ASSLLGRETGEQY
TRBV7-2	TRBJ2-2	ASSPTPGAGGYTGELF
TRBV25-1	TRBJ2-2	ASSAWGGGELF
TRBV2	TRBJ1-1	ASTPGVQGYTEAF
TRBV6-5	TRBJ1-2	ASSYPPGNGYT